The sequence of this TCR beta chain was determined in a study of tumour-infiltrating T cells in Burkitt lymphoma. Study details: Survival, overall and progression-free, tracked with productive clonality. Notes on the study in general: Several public clonotypes recurred in numerous Burkitt lymphoma patients.

The protocol was immunoSEQ multiplex PCR, while the TCRdb copy is restricted to in-frame clones and leaves out a portion. In the table there are 45,000 to 60,000 clones, about a third of which are singletons. CDR3 length equals 17 residues. Germline assignment: CDR1 SGHAT and CDR2 FQNNGV. V dropped 1 base and J dropped 1 base, with 14 bases sitting between them. Concerning this clone: The antigen is unknown.

The chain combines TRBV11-2 with TRBJ1-3; D is unclear. Sequenced sample: tumor tissue. The clonotype comes from a human donor with Burkitt lymphoma. The CDR3 reads CASSLGSGWGSGNTIYF. In DNA, the CDR3 is TGTGCCAGCAGCTTAGGATCGGGGTGGGGATCTGGAAACACCATATATTTT.